This T cell receptor (beta chain) was sequenced for a study of T cell repertoires in cytomegalovirus infection (dated by TCRdb to about 2019). A note on the overall study: Recently identified HLA-C-restricted CMV epitopes, whose presentation resists viral immunomodulation, were targeted by peptide stimulations together with well-studied HLA-B-restricted epitopes. Donor HLA type was relevant to the analysis, as public TCR beta signatures indicated carriage of CMV infection together with the matching HLA type. The study at large found these results: In both this cohort and an independent roughly 400-donor cohort, the cumulative frequency of public TCR beta family members distinguished carriers of CMV infection plus the relevant HLA type. The ex vivo response was dominated by HLA-C-restricted CMV-specific TCR beta clonotypes, which also provided the single most frequent clonotype in two of eight donors.

V was cut back by 1 base and J by 3 bases, leaving a gap of 9 bases between them. The CDR1 and CDR2 encoded by the germline V gene (reference sequence) are MNHNY and SVGAGI. The CDR3 goes from the cysteine to the phenylalanine over 14 residues. Only CDR3 DNA remains: 42 bases, in frame from the first base. The treatment or condition label, as the study defines it: in vitro stimulation with specific CMV peptide epitopes to enrich CMV-specific T cells. In this sample, this clonotype turned up a few times. Its antigen has not been determined. No quality values exist for individual bases; no much larger clone is one base distant. Sequencing instrument: Illumina HiSeq 1500. TCRdb passed the public sequencing reads through fastp at Q25 and MiXCR, retaining productive beta sequences. Here each entry gathers all rows of one CDR3 protein and keeps the most common genes and DNA. Within this sample are 200,000 or so distinct CDR3 sequences, with less than 50% of them counted one time only. The leading ten clones occupy 55% to 70% of the sample.

The clonotype originates from a human donor in good health (CMV status not recorded). Some clones in this sample may be carry-over from other donors' samples. The chain joins TRBV6-6 to TRBJ1-1; the D gene lacks a confident call. Sequencing used CD8+ T cells from cultured PBMCs, obtained from culture after CMV antigen stimulation. The bases are TGTGCCAGCAGTTACTACCAGCCGGACACTGAAGCTTTCTTT. Translated, this is CASSYYQPDTEAFF.